This record concerns one T cell receptor beta chain sequence. Its target is unknown. Those patients with uncontrolled infection, other autoimmune disease, pregnancy or lactation were excluded. This entry is derived from a study of T cells in Graves' hyperthyroidism and ophthalmopathy. Whole-study findings and limits: Progression to ophthalmopathy was predicted a median of 6.5 months early.

Amplification yielded TCR beta CDR3 regions, with RNA transcripts as the source. The HTBI primer set served for first-round RT-PCR of the TCR CDR3. TCRdb called the multiplex PCR reads again in MiXCR, with one record for every CDR3 protein. The sample yields around 620,000 distinct CDR3 sequences, 14% seen once. Trimming took off 4 bases at V and 5 bases at J, with 10 bases between the two ends. Germline V gives CDR1 SGHKS, CDR2 YYEKEE (reference sequence). The CDR3 has 12 amino acids. This TCR was recovered from a woman younger than 35 with Graves' ophthalmopathy. Sequenced input: blood. The rearrangement links TRBV5-5 to TRBJ2-7, with D possibly TRBD2 on 5 matching bases. CDR3 coding DNA: TGTGCCAGCAGCCCGGACGGGGACGAGCAGTACTTC. It specifies CASSPDGDEQYF.